This TCR beta chain was found in a study of cytomegalovirus exposure and HLA in healthy donors. About this clone itself: Its antigen is unknown.

This CDR3 is 13 amino acids long. Germline lookup yields CDR1 GTSNPN and CDR2 SVGIG (reference sequence). With 3 bases removed from V and 4 bases from J, the gap between germline ends came to 12 bases. This PCR relied on a set of 60 Vbeta primers and 13 Jbeta primers. Data came from immunoSEQ multiplex PCR; TCRdb stores just in-frame clones and leaves some out. The table shows 120,000 or so clones, with 70% to 90% occurring only once. Study results and caveats: With DRB1 most and HLA-C fewest, TCR association rates differed between HLA loci in a later analysis.

The sequence was collected from a man between 18 and 35 years old in good health and CMV-seropositive. Sample: PBMCs. The chain uses TRBV30 and TRBJ1-1; D is possibly TRBD1 (5 bases). This chain's CDR3 is CAWSSGMSTEAFF. CDR3 bases: TGTGCCTGGAGCTCAGGGATGTCCACTGAAGCTTTCTTT.